This T cell receptor beta chain originates from a study of ipilimumab plus nivolumab after autologous stem cell transplantation. Turning to the study itself: Typical patient got a handful of ipilimumab doses and roughly 8 nivolumab doses (median). The DLBCL cohort had primary refractory and relapsed disease, with 18-month progression-free survival of around 86% and 29%.

Clones were read by immunoSEQ multiplex PCR, and TCRdb kept only the in-frame ones, dropping some. The sample has 15,000 to 20,000 clones, 70% to 90% seen once. Checkpoint therapy with ipilimumab 1 mg/kg began 14 to 28 days after transplant. Patients got 3 mg/kg IV nivolumab weeks 1, 4, 7, 10, then biweekly through week 26. Germline CDR1 reads SSHAT; CDR2 reads FNYEAQ (reference sequence). V gave up 1 base and J gave up 4 bases; unmatched junction bases: 8. CDR3 length equals 17 residues. The receptor's source is a male donor with diffuse large B-cell lymphoma. Material: PBMCs, obtained in a trial of ipilimumab plus nivolumab as post-transplant consolidation. V usage is TRBV7-7 and J usage is TRBJ2-2; TRBD1 matches at 8 bases. The CDR3 loop is CASSLVFVGQGTGELFF. The CDR3 nucleotides are TGTGCCAGCAGCTTAGTTTTTGTCGGACAGGGCACCGGGGAGCTGTTTTTT.